A selection of T cell receptor beta chains follows, all from one sample in a study of blood T cell repertoires in COVID-19. Generated by immunoSEQ multiplex PCR, the TCRdb table keeps only in-frame clones and is missing some. In the table there are some 70,000 clones, over 75% of which are singletons. The sample consisted of peripheral blood. The receptor set was obtained from a man aged 45 to 65 with acute or convalescent COVID-19. Both conserved end residues are part of each CDR3. Fields, in order: V gene, D gene, J gene, clone size, CDR3 length, CDR3 DNA, CDR3 protein. The D gene is left open where the match is weak. Only part of the rows carry a size: once, few, many, or a class if the clone is expanded.

>TRBV29-1|-|TRBJ2-3|-|14
TGCAGCGTTGAGACTAGACTCAGCACAGATACGCAGTATTTT
CSVETRLSTDTQYF
>TRBV5-4|-|TRBJ2-3|-|15
TGTGCCAGCAGCTTGGATTCAGGTTTAACAGATACGCAGTATTTT
CASSLDSGLTDTQYF
>TRBV24-1|TRBD1|TRBJ2-1|-|16
TGTGCCACCAGTGATTCAGGGGGCAGGATTGGGGATGAGCAGTTCTTC
CATSDSGGRIGDEQFF
>TRBV5-1|-|TRBJ1-2|once|15
TGCGCCAGCAGCTTGACGGGTGGAATGGCAGAAGGCTACACCTTC
CASSLTGGMAEGYTF
>TRBV15|TRBD1|TRBJ1-5|once|15
TGTGCCACCAGCAGCCGTAGACAGGGGAATCAGCCCCAGCATTTT
CATSSRRQGNQPQHF
>TRBV9|-|TRBJ2-1|-|14
TGTGCCAGCAGTCCGGGACTTTCCTACAATGAGCAGTTCTTC
CASSPGLSYNEQFF
>TRBV6-7|TRBD2|TRBJ2-6|-|20
TGTGCCAGCAGTTCCGCCTCTTCCGGGACTAGTAACTCCGGGGCCAACGTCCTGACTTTC
CASSSASSGTSNSGANVLTF
>TRBV14|-|TRBJ1-4|-|13
TGTGCCAGCAGCCTCCGGGTCCTTGAAAAACTGTTTTTT
CASSLRVLEKLFF
>TRBV24-1|TRBD2|TRBJ2-1|-|15
TGTGCCACCAGTGCGACTAGCGGGAGGGTAAATGAGCAGTTCTTC
CATSATSGRVNEQFF
>TRBV27|-|TRBJ2-4|-|16
TGTGCCAGCAGTTTATCGAGCGGGTCGGCCAAAAACATTCAGTACTTC
CASSLSSGSAKNIQYF
>TRBV7-2|TRBD1|TRBJ2-2|-|15
TGTGCCAGCAGCTCAGTGGGACAGGGAGCCGGGGAGCTGTTTTTT
CASSSVGQGAGELFF
>TRBV28|-|TRBJ2-3|-|14
TGTGCCACCCAATGGTGGGGAGGGGGTGATACGCAGTATTTT
CATQWWGGGDTQYF
>TRBV7-3|TRBD2|TRBJ2-3|-|17
TGTGCCAGCAGCTTATCATACCTAGCGGGGAAAACAGATACGCAGTATTTT
CASSLSYLAGKTDTQYF
>TRBV5-1|-|TRBJ1-1|once|13
TGCGCCAGCAGCTTGGGGGCAAGAAGAGAAGCTTTCTTT
CASSLGARREAFF
>TRBV5-6|TRBD1|TRBJ2-7|-|14
TGTGCCAGCAGCTTGGTGGACAGGGATTACGAGCAGTACTTC
CASSLVDRDYEQYF
>TRBV4-3|TRBD2|TRBJ2-1|-|15
TGCGCCAGCAGCCAAAGGGGACTAGCGGGGAATGAGCAGTTCTTC
CASSQRGLAGNEQFF
>TRBV24-1|-|TRBJ2-1|-|12
TGTGCCACCGAGGGATTCAGGAATGAGCAGTTCTTC
CATEGFRNEQFF
>TRBV2|-|TRBJ2-3|once|12
TGTGCCAGCACGACGGGGGCAGATACGCAGTATTTT
CASTTGADTQYF
>TRBV9|-|TRBJ1-3|once|16
TGTGCCAGCAGCGTAGATGGCAGGGTATCTGGAAACACCATATATTTT
CASSVDGRVSGNTIYF
>TRBV9|TRBD1|TRBJ1-2|-|16
TGTGCCAGCAGCGCACAACAGGGGCCCACCGCGTATGGCTACACCTTC
CASSAQQGPTAYGYTF
>TRBV11-2|-|TRBJ1-4|-|14
TGTGCCAGCAGCTCCGGGAGGACTAATGAAAAACTGTTTTTT
CASSSGRTNEKLFF
>TRBV18|-|TRBJ2-7|-|18
TGTGCCAGCTCACCGACCCTAGCTACGTTTCGCTCCTCCTACGAGCAGTACTTC
CASSPTLATFRSSYEQYF
>TRBV10-3|TRBD1|TRBJ2-1|-|16
TGTGCCATCAGTGGGCATGCGGGACAGGGGTCCAATGAGCAGTTCTTC
CAISGHAGQGSNEQFF
>TRBV4-2|-|TRBJ1-5|few|15
TGTGCCAGCAGCCAAGATGGACAGTACAATCAGCCCCAGCATTTT
CASSQDGQYNQPQHF
>TRBV25-1|TRBD2|TRBJ2-3|-|18
TGTGCCAGCAGTCCTCGGACTAGCGGGGTCGCTATCACAGATACGCAGTATTTT
CASSPRTSGVAITDTQYF
>TRBV6-2/TRBV6-3|TRBD1|TRBJ1-5|-|16
TGTGCCAGCAGTTACGGAGGGGGCACGGGCAATCAGCCCCAGCATTTT
CASSYGGGTGNQPQHF
>TRBV7-9|TRBD1|TRBJ2-2|once|17
TGTGCCAGCAGCCTCTCTTCCGGGACAGGGGCAACCGGGGAGCTGTTTTTT
CASSLSSGTGATGELFF
>TRBV24-1|TRBD1|TRBJ1-4|-|14
TGTGCCACCAGTGATCGGGACAGAGGGGGAAAACTGTTTTTT
CATSDRDRGGKLFF
>TRBV15|TRBD2|TRBJ2-1|once|18
TGTGCCACCAGCAGGGCCGCCTGGGGACTAGCGGGAGGGCGCGAGCAGTTCTTC
CATSRAAWGLAGGREQFF